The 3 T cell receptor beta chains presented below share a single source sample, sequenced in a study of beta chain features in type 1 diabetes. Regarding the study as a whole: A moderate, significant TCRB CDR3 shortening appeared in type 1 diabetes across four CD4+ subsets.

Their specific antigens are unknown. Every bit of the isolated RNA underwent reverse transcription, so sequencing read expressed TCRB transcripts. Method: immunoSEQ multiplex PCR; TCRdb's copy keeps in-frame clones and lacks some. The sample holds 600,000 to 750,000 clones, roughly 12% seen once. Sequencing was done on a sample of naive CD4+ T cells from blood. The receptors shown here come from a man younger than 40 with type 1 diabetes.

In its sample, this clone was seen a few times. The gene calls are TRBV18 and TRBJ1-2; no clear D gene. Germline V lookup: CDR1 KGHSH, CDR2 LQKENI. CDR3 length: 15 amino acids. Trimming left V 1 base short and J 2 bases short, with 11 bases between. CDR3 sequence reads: CASSPQVGQNYGYTF. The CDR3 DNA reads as TGTGCCAGCTCACCACAGGTCGGCCAAAACTATGGCTACACCTTC.

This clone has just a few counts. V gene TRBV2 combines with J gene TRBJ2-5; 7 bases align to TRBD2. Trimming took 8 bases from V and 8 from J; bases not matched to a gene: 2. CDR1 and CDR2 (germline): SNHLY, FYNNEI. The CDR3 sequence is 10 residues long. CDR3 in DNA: TGTGCCAGCGGGGGGGGTACCCAGTACTTC. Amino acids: CASGGGTQYF. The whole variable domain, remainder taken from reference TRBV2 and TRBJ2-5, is EPEVTQTPSHQVTQMGQEVILRCVPISNHLYFYWYRQILGQKVEFLVSFYNNEISEKSEIFDDQFSVERPDGSNFTLKIRSTKLEDSAMYFCASGGGTQYFGPGTRLLVL.

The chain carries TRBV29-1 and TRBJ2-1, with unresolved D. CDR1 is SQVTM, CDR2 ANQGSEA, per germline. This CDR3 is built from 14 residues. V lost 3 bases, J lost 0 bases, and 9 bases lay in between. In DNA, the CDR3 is TGCAGCGTTGAGCAGAGCAGCTCCTACAATGAGCAGTTCTTC. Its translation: CSVEQSSSYNEQFF.